This T cell receptor (beta chain) emerged from a study of cytomegalovirus exposure and HLA in healthy donors. Across the whole study: The 90 to 150 validation repertoires, a later analysis reported, used the same platform as the roughly 730 repertoires from the first cohort.

V trimming: 4 bases; J trimming: 6 bases; junction bases outside the gene matches: 8. Germline-derived CDR1 and CDR2 are SGHRS and YFSETQ. There are 14 residues in the CDR3. Turning to this clone: What it recognizes is unknown.

Study-wide points: Rare TCR sequences predominated, though certain public TCRs were found in many donors. The authors enumerated 150 to 200 TCR beta chains as linked to cytomegalovirus.

Generated by immunoSEQ multiplex PCR, the TCRdb table keeps only in-frame clones and is missing some. The sample has roughly 150,000 clones, less than 95% seen once. The donors belonged to the roughly 110-subject validation cohort, separate from the approximately 700-subject first cohort. This sequence originates from a man aged 18 to 29 in good health and CMV-seropositive. The rearrangement joins TRBV5-1 to TRBJ2-7, with 9 bases lining up with TRBD2. Material: PBMCs. CDR3 in DNA: TGCGCCAGCAGCCTGACTAGCGGTAAATTCGAGCAGTACTTC. Protein product: CASSLTSGKFEQYF.